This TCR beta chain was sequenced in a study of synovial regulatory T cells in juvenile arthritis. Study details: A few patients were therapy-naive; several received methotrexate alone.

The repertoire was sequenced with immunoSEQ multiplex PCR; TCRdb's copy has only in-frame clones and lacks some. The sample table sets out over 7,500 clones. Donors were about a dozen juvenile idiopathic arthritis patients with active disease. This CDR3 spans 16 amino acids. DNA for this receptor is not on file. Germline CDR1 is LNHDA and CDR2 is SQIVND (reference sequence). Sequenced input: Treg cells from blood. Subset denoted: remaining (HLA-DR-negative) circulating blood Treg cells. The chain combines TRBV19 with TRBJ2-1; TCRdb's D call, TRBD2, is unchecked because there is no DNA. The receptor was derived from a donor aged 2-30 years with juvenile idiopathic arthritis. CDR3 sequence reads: CASTGRGWSSYNEQFF.